This TCR beta chain was captured in a study of shared clonotypes between healthy human individuals. About the study: The people who gave samples were a couple of women and a few men aged 18 to 49. CD8 memory received one plate per donor, CD8 naive two, CD4 memory three and CD4 naive three.

The study's findings and limits: Clonotypes not shared had lower generation probabilities than those common to all four donors.

This CDR3 has 14 residues. Germline V lookup: CDR1 SGHRS, CDR2 YFSETQ. The ends were cut back, 3 bases at V and 8 bases at J, with 15 bases in the middle. Sorted subsets were amplified in replicate PCRs using around 220 ng DNA, tens of thousands of T cell genomes. Method: immunoSEQ multiplex PCR; TCRdb's copy keeps in-frame clones and lacks some. The table records around 990,000 clones, roughly 77% of them present only once. This clone was found once. The target antigen is unknown. The sample comprised memory CD4+ T cells from PBMCs. Regarding subset: CD45RA-negative fraction. The chain links TRBV5-1 to TRBJ2-1; tentatively, D is TRBD1 (5 bases). The receptor was derived from a man aged 18-30 years in good health. Some clones in this sample may be carry-over from other donors' samples. CDR3 residues: CASSWQGLGDEQFF. The CDR3 DNA reads TGCGCCAGCAGCTGGCAGGGCCTAGGGGATGAGCAGTTCTTC.